The 20 T cell receptor beta chains below were found in one sample sequenced in a study of blood T cell repertoires in COVID-19. Profiling relied on immunoSEQ multiplex PCR, and the TCRdb table lists in-frame clones only, not all of them. The sample yields about 90,000 clones, approximately 89% seen once. Material for sequencing was peripheral blood. Receptor source: a human donor in a cohort sampled during active COVID-19.

J is TRBJ1-1 and V is TRBV18; D gene uncertain. Germline V lookup: CDR1 KGHSH, CDR2 LQKENI. Trimming stripped 0 bases from V and 5 bases from J, with 13 bases between. The CDR3 consists of 15 residues. CDR3 DNA sequence: TGTGCCAGCTCACCACCTCCCCGATCACAAACTGAAGCTTTCTTT. Translation gives CASSPPPRSQTEAFF.

This clone was recorded once. The chain has TRBV30 and TRBJ1-4; 10 bases align to TRBD1. The CDR3 runs to 15 residues. Germline CDR1 and CDR2: GTSNPN and SVGIG (reference sequence). V shed 4 bases and J 2 bases; nucleotides not matched to a gene: 4. CDR3 in DNA: TGTGCCTGGACCCGGGACAGGGGTACTAATGAAAAACTGTTTTTT. Translating it yields CAWTRDRGTNEKLFF. Supplemented by reference TRBV30 and TRBJ1-4, the full variable domain reads SQTIHQWPATLVQPVGSPLSLECTVEGTSNPNLYWYRQAAGRGLQLLFYSVGIGQISSEVPQNLSASRPQDRQFILSSKKLLLSDSGFYLCAWTRDRGTNEKLFFGSGTQLSVL.

The J gene is TRBJ2-7, the V gene TRBV27, with 9 bases that match TRBD1. This CDR3 has 15 residues. V was clipped by 6 bases and J by 4 bases; unmatched bases: 10. The V gene's germline CDR1 is MNHEY and CDR2 SMNVEV (reference sequence). The CDR3 region is CASRSGQGRMYEQYF. The CDR3 region has the DNA TGTGCCAGCAGGTCGGGACAGGGTCGAATGTACGAGCAGTACTTC.

V gene TRBV5-8 combines with J gene TRBJ1-5; D uncertain. V was clipped by 0 bases and J by 0 bases, with 10 bases between them. This CDR3 is 16 amino acids long. CDR1 is SGHTS, CDR2 YDEGEE, per germline. Here the CDR3 reads CASSLVGGYSNQPQHF. In DNA form, the CDR3 reads TGTGCCAGCAGCTTGGTCGGCGGTTATAGCAATCAGCCCCAGCATTTT.

CDR3 bases: TGTGCCAGCAGTCGACTTATCTATGGCTACACCTTC. Translation gives CASSRLIYGYTF. The chain combines TRBV2 with TRBJ1-2; D is undetermined. The germline V gene has CDR1 SNHLY and CDR2 FYNNEI. The CDR3 spans 12 residues. Trimming took off 5 bases at V and 4 bases at J, with 8 bases between the two ends.

This clone has only a few counts. V usage is TRBV28 and J usage is TRBJ2-1; D might be TRBD2 (6 bases). V dropped 6 bases and J dropped 3 bases, with 9 bases sitting between them. Germline V gene sequence: CDR1 MDHEN, CDR2 SYDVKM. This CDR3 contains 13 residues. The CDR3 region has the DNA TGTGCCAGCAGCCCGACTAGCTACAATGAGCAGTTCTTC. It codes for CASSPTSYNEQFF.

The chain carries TRBV29-1 and TRBJ2-3; 8 bases are shared with TRBD2. This CDR3 region has 16 residues. The V gene's germline CDR1 is SQVTM and CDR2 ANQGSEA. Losses at the gene ends were 2 bases for V and 1 base for J; bases not matched to a gene: 8. CDR3 sequence: CSVEPRAGGGTDTQYF. CDR3 DNA: TGCAGCGTTGAACCTCGGGCGGGGGGAGGCACAGATACGCAGTATTTT.

Written as DNA, the CDR3 is TGTGCCAGTAGTATAGCCAGGGATTCACCCCTCCACTTT. Translating it yields CASSIARDSPLHF. This sequence joins TRBV19 and TRBJ1-6, with D tentatively TRBD1 (5 bases). Deletions cut 1 base from V and 8 bases from J, with 6 bases between. CDR1 is LNHDA and CDR2 is SQIVND in the germline V gene (reference sequence). The CDR3 is 13 residues long.

The genes are TRBV19 and TRBJ2-3, with 9 bases fitting TRBD2. Germline-derived CDR1 and CDR2 are LNHDA and SQIVND (reference sequence). Germline trimming cut 4 bases from V and 3 bases from J; bases unmatched to any gene: 8. The CDR3 totals 16 residues. CDR3 in DNA: TGTGCCAGTAGTAGCCCGCGGGGGGGCGTGACAGATACGCAGTATTTT. Amino acid sequence: CASSSPRGGVTDTQYF.

The chain uses TRBV6-5 and TRBJ2-5; TRBD2 is a possible D gene (6 bases). V lost 2 bases to trimming and J lost 5 bases, with 12 bases between them. Germline CDR1 and CDR2: MNHEY and SVGAGI. The CDR3 has 14 residues. The CDR3 is CASSYGGLGETQYF. The DNA for the CDR3 is TGTGCCAGCAGTTACGGGGGACTCGGGGAGACCCAGTACTTC.

The gene calls are TRBV30 and TRBJ1-5, with D possibly matching TRBD1 (6 bases). There are 14 residues in the CDR3. Germline-derived CDR1 and CDR2 are GTSNPN and SVGIG (reference sequence). Trimming removed 2 bases at V and 2 bases at J, with 10 bases between. CDR3 region: CAWSRGGGNQPQHF. The CDR3 DNA is TGTGCCTGGAGTAGGGGGGGAGGCAATCAGCCCCAGCATTTT.

This rearrangement joins TRBV19 to TRBJ1-2; no reliable D call. The ends were cut back, 1 base at V and 5 bases at J, with 14 bases in the middle. From germline, CDR1 is LNHDA and CDR2 SQIVND (reference sequence). The CDR3 has 15 amino acids. The CDR3 bases are TGTGCCAGTAGTATAGTTCACAGTCCCACGTATGGCTACACCTTC. This codes for CASSIVHSPTYGYTF.

The CDR3 sequence: CASSEGSQGYEQYF. The CDR3 nucleotides are TGTGCCAGCAGTGAAGGTTCACAGGGCTACGAGCAGTACTTC. The V gene is TRBV6-1, the J gene TRBJ2-7, with D maybe TRBD1 (6 bases). The CDR3 is 14 residues long. Germline V CDR1 and CDR2: MNHNS, SASEGT. Deletions cut 1 base from V and 3 bases from J, with 10 bases between.

This clone was seen a single time. The genes are TRBV12-3 or TRBV12-4 and TRBJ1-6; maybe TRBD1 (5 bases). CDR3 size: 13 residues. Trimming took 6 bases from V and 10 from J, leaving 13 bases between them. CDR3 sequence reads: CASSLAGLSPLHF. In nucleotides, the CDR3 is TGTGCCAGCAGCCTCGCAGGGTTGTCACCCCTCCACTTT.

V usage is TRBV5-1 and J usage is TRBJ1-1; maybe TRBD1 (6 bases). CDR3 length: 15 residues. Trimming shortened V by 4 bases and J by 0 bases, and 13 bases separated the two germline ends. CDR1 and CDR2 from the germline V gene are SGHRS and YFSETQ. The DNA for the CDR3 is TGCGCCAGCAGCCCAACAGGGAGAATGAACACTGAAGCTTTCTTT. This translates into CASSPTGRMNTEAFF.

J is TRBJ2-1 and V is TRBV5-1, with 8 bases lining up with TRBD1. The CDR3 has 14 amino acids. After removal of 4 bases from V and 10 bases from J, the junction contained 10 bases not matched to a gene. CDR1 is SGHRS and CDR2 is YFSETQ in the germline V gene. The CDR3 DNA sequence: TGCGCCAGCAGCATAGGGACAGGCCCCCGAGAGCAGTTCTTC. Translating it yields CASSIGTGPREQFF.

The chain has TRBV18 and TRBJ1-2; TRBD1 aligns across 8 bases. CDR3 length: 14 residues. Germline V gene sequence: CDR1 KGHSH, CDR2 LQKENI. The V and J ends lost 4 bases and 7 bases, in that order; junction bases with no gene match: 8. For the CDR3, the DNA is TGTGCCAGCTCACAGGGGCAGGGGGCGAGTGGCTACACCTTC. Its protein is CASSQGQGASGYTF.

The V gene is TRBV7-2, the J gene TRBJ2-3, with 8 bases lining up with TRBD2. CDR1 and CDR2 from the germline V gene are SGHTA and FQGNSA. The CDR3 consists of 15 residues. The trim removed 3 bases at V and 8 bases at J, leaving 10 bases unmatched. The CDR3 spells CASSFSGGAGGTQYF. The CDR3 region has the DNA TGTGCCAGCAGCTTTTCCGGGGGGGCAGGAGGTACGCAGTATTTT.

The J gene is TRBJ2-3, the V gene TRBV5-1, with D possibly being TRBD2 (7 bases). Germline CDR1 reads SGHRS; CDR2 reads YFSETQ. This CDR3 contains 14 residues. V was clipped by 4 bases and J by 6 bases, with 15 bases between them. The CDR3: CASSPRGAADTQYF. In DNA form, the CDR3 reads TGCGCCAGCAGCCCCCGGGGGGCAGCGGATACGCAGTATTTT. The variable domain in full, completed from reference TRBV5-1 and TRBJ2-3, reads KAGVTQTPRYLIKTRGQQVTLSCSPISGHRSVSWYQQTPGQGLQFLFEYFSETQRNKGNFPGRFSGRQFSNSRSEMNVSTLELGDSALYLCASSPRGAADTQYFGPGTRLTVL.

In DNA form, the CDR3 reads TGTGCCAGCAGCACGTTCGGGGGAACTGAAGCTTTCTTT. It encodes CASSTFGGTEAFF. V usage is TRBV7-9 and J usage is TRBJ1-1; TRBD1 is a possible D gene (5 bases). Looked up from germline, CDR1 is SEHNR and CDR2 is FQNEAQ (reference sequence). The CDR3 has 13 amino acids. Trimming cost V 5 bases and J 5 bases, with 12 bases left between them.